This is a list of T cell receptor beta chains from one sample in a study of OX40 agonist ivuxolimab in advanced cancers. Sequencing used immunoSEQ multiplex PCR; TCRdb keeps in-frame clones, though not all of them. The table lists 71,000 or so clones, 70% to 90% of them singletons. The sequencing here drew on CD4+ or CD8+ T cells sorted from blood, taken in a trial of the OX40 agonist ivuxolimab. Receptor source: an adult with an advanced solid tumor such as melanoma, head and neck, liver or kidney cancer. CDR3s include the opening cysteine and the closing phenylalanine or tryptophan. D genes are given only for firm matches. Clone size is given for some rows only: seen once, a few or many times, or a class if the clone is expanded.

abundance: NA; v_gene: TRBV10-3; len: 12; j_gene: TRBJ2-5; d_gene: TRBD1; CDR3aa: CATQTGGEEQYF; CDR3nt: TGTGCCACACAGACAGGGGGGGAAGAGCAGTACTTC
abundance: NA; v_gene: TRBV19; len: 13; j_gene: TRBJ1-2; d_gene: TRBD1; CDR3aa: CASRDREHYGYTF; CDR3nt: TGTGCCAGCCGGGACAGGGAACACTATGGCTACACCTTC
abundance: NA; v_gene: TRBV19; len: 13; j_gene: TRBJ1-1; d_gene: NA; CDR3aa: CASSIRGNTEAFF; CDR3nt: TGTGCCAGTAGTATAAGGGGAAACACTGAAGCTTTCTTT
abundance: NA; v_gene: TRBV7-8; len: 14; j_gene: TRBJ1-1; d_gene: TRBD1; CDR3aa: CASSRRQGGAEAFF; CDR3nt: TGTGCCAGCAGCCGGAGACAGGGCGGCGCTGAAGCTTTCTTT
abundance: NA; v_gene: TRBV6-6; len: 14; j_gene: TRBJ1-4; d_gene: NA; CDR3aa: CASSYSTGPEKLFF; CDR3nt: TGTGCCAGCAGTTACTCTACGGGACCCGAAAAACTGTTTTTT
abundance: NA; v_gene: TRBV18; len: 12; j_gene: TRBJ2-1; d_gene: NA; CDR3aa: CASSPPENEQFF; CDR3nt: TGTGCCAGCTCACCACCAGAAAATGAGCAGTTCTTC
abundance: few; v_gene: TRBV6-5; len: 14; j_gene: TRBJ2-5; d_gene: NA; CDR3aa: CASSHGPRPETQYF; CDR3nt: TGTGCCAGCAGTCACGGGCCTCGACCGGAGACCCAGTACTTC
abundance: NA; v_gene: TRBV4-3; len: 15; j_gene: TRBJ2-3; d_gene: TRBD1; CDR3aa: CASSGTTGNPDTQYF; CDR3nt: TGCGCCAGCAGCGGAACGACAGGGAACCCAGATACGCAGTATTTT
abundance: NA; v_gene: TRBV6-6; len: 15; j_gene: TRBJ1-5; d_gene: NA; CDR3aa: CASSYDYNGGQPQHF; CDR3nt: TGTGCCAGCAGTTATGACTATAATGGTGGCCAGCCCCAGCATTTT
abundance: once; v_gene: TRBV18; len: 14; j_gene: TRBJ2-3; d_gene: NA; CDR3aa: CASSPRASTDTQYF; CDR3nt: TGTGCCAGCTCACCACGGGCAAGCACAGATACGCAGTATTTT
abundance: NA; v_gene: TRBV7-3; len: 16; j_gene: TRBJ2-2; d_gene: NA; CDR3aa: CASSLIGGREAGELFF; CDR3nt: TGTGCCAGCAGCTTAATAGGGGGCAGGGAGGCCGGGGAGCTGTTTTTT
abundance: NA; v_gene: TRBV2; len: 13; j_gene: TRBJ2-7; d_gene: TRBD1; CDR3aa: CASTGTGTYEQYF; CDR3nt: TGTGCCAGCACCGGGACAGGGACCTACGAGCAGTACTTC
abundance: NA; v_gene: TRBV18; len: 14; j_gene: TRBJ1-2; d_gene: TRBD1; CDR3aa: CASSPPGTGGGYTF; CDR3nt: TGTGCCAGCTCACCACCAGGGACAGGGGGTGGCTACACCTTC
abundance: once; v_gene: TRBV4-2; len: 14; j_gene: TRBJ2-7; d_gene: NA; CDR3aa: CASSQNRLSYEQYF; CDR3nt: TGTGCCAGCAGCCAAAACCGACTCTCCTACGAGCAGTACTTC